This TCR beta chain was retrieved from a study of T cell responses to AZD1222 COVID-19 vaccine. The CDR3 contains 15 residues. Germline loops: CDR1 MDHEN, CDR2 SYDVKM. V shed 3 bases and J 2 bases; nucleotides not matched to a gene: 4. Here immunoSEQ multiplex PCR was the method, and the copy in TCRdb shows in-frame clones only, minus some. The sample shows 95,000 to 100,000 clones, 70% to 85% of them seen only once. The specimen comprised peripheral blood, sampled 28 days after the second AZD1222 dose. This chain joins TRBV28 and TRBJ1-2; TRBD1 matches at 9 bases. This clonotype originated in an adult who received the AZD1222 COVID-19 vaccine. The CDR3 spells CASSFLTGGNYGYTF. The CDR3 nucleotides are TGTGCCAGCAGTTTCTTAACAGGGGGCAACTATGGCTACACCTTC.